Listed below are T cell receptor beta chains from one sample, sequenced in a study of blood T cells in healthy people across ages. MiXCR, run by TCRdb on the 5' RACE reads, gives a single entry per CDR3 protein. Of over 1,200,000 distinct CDR3 sequences listed, around 59% are singletons. Sample: blood. Every receptor here comes from a man between 18 and 35 years old in good health. Each CDR3 is given with its conserved first and last residue. A D gene is named only where the DNA matches it firmly. Size is stated for part of the rows, as once, few or many counts, or as a class when the clone is expanded.

>TRBJ1-2|NA|NA|TRBV5-4
CASSLTGNHYGYTF
TGTGCCAGCAGCTTGACCGGGAACCACTATGGCTACACCTTC
>TRBJ1-1|NA|NA|TRBV4-2
CASSQSTPNTEAFF
TGTGCCAGCAGCCAATCTACCCCAAACACTGAAGCTTTCTTT
>TRBJ2-5|NA|NA|TRBV5-1
CASSWGRQDGETQYF
TGCGCCAGCAGCTGGGGCCGACAGGACGGGGAGACCCAGTACTTC
>TRBJ2-1|few|NA|TRBV10-3
CAINDEQFF
TGTGCCATCAATGACGAGCAGTTCTTC
>TRBJ2-3|NA|TRBD1|TRBV20-1
CSAEGQLWKGGATDTQYF
TGCAGTGCCGAGGGACAGTTGTGGAAGGGTGGCGCGACAGATACGCAGTATTTT
>TRBJ1-5|once|TRBD1|TRBV5-6
CASSRGQGRNQPQHF
TGTGCCAGCAGCCGGGGACAGGGGCGAAATCAGCCCCAGCATTTT
>TRBJ2-7|NA|NA|TRBV12-3/TRBV12-4
CASSLGLKGEQYF
TGTGCCAGCAGTTTAGGGCTCAAGGGCGAGCAGTACTTC
>TRBJ1-2|NA|NA|TRBV6-1
CASSEGQNYTF
TGTGCCAGCAGTGAAGGTCAAAACTACACCTTC
>TRBJ2-5|few|NA|TRBV7-2
CASKSETGETQYF
TGTGCCAGCAAAAGTGAGACTGGAGAGACCCAGTACTTC
>TRBJ2-7|NA|TRBD1|TRBV29-1
CSAGVVGQGFGEQYF
TGCAGCGCGGGGGTCGTTGGACAGGGGTTTGGCGAGCAGTACTTC
>TRBJ2-3|NA|TRBD2|TRBV20-1
CSAGLAGGGADTQYF
TGCAGTGCTGGTCTAGCGGGAGGGGGGGCAGATACGCAGTATTTT
>TRBJ2-3|few|NA|TRBV4-1
CASSLNRDVDFTDTQYF
TGCGCCAGCAGCCTCAACAGGGACGTTGATTTCACAGATACGCAGTATTTT
>TRBJ2-7|NA|TRBD2|TRBV9
CASSASGGAGDYEQYF
TGTGCCAGCAGCGCCTCCGGGGGGGCCGGTGACTACGAGCAGTACTTC
>TRBJ2-5|NA|NA|TRBV28
CASTDRETQYF
TGTGCCAGCACCGACCGAGAGACCCAGTACTTC
>TRBJ2-1|NA|TRBD1|TRBV6-2/TRBV6-3
CASGDTLGQGIPSYNEQFF
TGTGCCAGCGGAGATACCCTGGGACAGGGGATTCCCTCCTACAATGAGCAGTTCTTC
>TRBJ1-4|NA|NA|TRBV3-1
CASSPKFPGQTNEKLFF
TGTGCCAGCAGCCCCAAGTTCCCAGGGCAAACTAATGAAAAACTGTTTTTT
>TRBJ2-3|NA|NA|TRBV6-5
CASSYGGSTGTQYF
TGTGCTAGCAGTTACGGGGGAAGCACAGGTACGCAGTATTTT